The source of this TCR beta chain is a study of shared clonotypes between healthy human individuals. Clones were read by immunoSEQ multiplex PCR, and TCRdb kept only the in-frame ones, dropping some. The data show about 2 million clones, 95% seen once. The sample holds one count of this clone. Germline CDR1 and CDR2: LNHNV and YYDKDF (reference sequence). CDR3 size: 16 residues. Trimming stripped 3 bases from V and 8 bases from J, with 17 bases between. Sequenced sample: naive CD4+ T cells sorted from blood. The subset: CD45RA+ positively selected. This clonotype originated in a young man in good health. V usage is TRBV15 and J usage is TRBJ1-6; D may be TRBD1 (6 bases). The CDR3 loop reads CATSRGGSLRDSPLHF. The CDR3 region has the DNA TGTGCCACCAGCAGGGGGGGCAGCCTTAGAGATTCACCCCTCCACTTT.